The 17 T cell receptor beta chains in this list originate from one sample, sequenced in a study of vaccination and CD4 T cells after COVID-19. These receptors have no identified antigens. The study sequenced cultured CD4+ T cell DNA using the Oncomine TCR Beta short-read assay. MiXCR, run by TCRdb on the PCR reads, gives a single entry per CDR3 protein. In the table there are over 7,500 distinct CDR3 sequences, 30% to 35% of which are singletons. As to treatment: approximately 9-day PBMC culture with coronavirus spike peptide pools or control peptides (ViraFEST assay). One should note that the unexposed donor's CD4+ T cells were collected before the COVID-19 pandemic (2011-2018). Sample: CD4+ T cells from blood, cultured in vitro. These receptors originate from a human donor in good health.

The CDR3 spells CASSQDSGPSGYTF. The DNA of the CDR3 is TGCGCCAGCAGCCAAGATTCAGGGCCTTCTGGCTACACCTTC. The chain links TRBV4-1 to TRBJ1-2; TRBD1 might be the D (5 bases). Trimming shortened V by 0 bases and J by 7 bases, and 12 bases separated the two germline ends. The germline V gene has CDR1 MGHRA and CDR2 YSYEKL. The CDR3 has 14 amino acids.

As DNA, the CDR3 is TGTGCCAGCAGCCAAGTATCGGGGGTGGCCAATTCACCCCTCCACTTT. Amino acid sequence: CASSQVSGVANSPLHF. V and J are TRBV3-1 and TRBJ1-6; TRBD1 is a possible D gene (5 bases). CDR3 length: 16 residues. Between the trimmed V and J ends, which lost 1 base and 7 bases, there was a span of 14 bases. The germline CDR1 and CDR2 sequences are LGHDT and YNNKEL (reference sequence). Drawing the rest from reference TRBV3-1 and TRBJ1-6, the complete variable domain is DTAVSQTPKYLVTQMGNDKSIKCEQNLGHDTMYWYKQDSKKFLKIMFSYNNKELIINETVPNRFSPKSPDKAHLNLHINSLELGDSAVYFCASSQVSGVANSPLHFGNGTRLTVT.

This clonotype turned up a few times. The chain employs TRBV20-1 and TRBJ1-2; D ambiguous. Trimming removed 5 bases from V and 2 bases from J, with 15 bases in between. This CDR3 has 14 residues. CDR1 and CDR2 (germline): DFQATT, SNEGSKA (reference sequence). The chain's CDR3 is CSAPRASVNYGYTF. CDR3 in DNA: TGCAGTGCTCCGCGGGCCAGTGTAAACTATGGCTACACCTTC.

The chain combines TRBV20-1 with TRBJ2-3, with D perhaps TRBD1 or TRBD2 (5 bases each). CDR1 is DFQATT, CDR2 SNEGSKA, per germline (reference sequence). The CDR3 runs 12 residues. V was trimmed by 5 bases and J by 4 bases, leaving 10 bases between them. In DNA, the CDR3 is TGCAGTGCTGAGGGGAGTTCAGATACGCAGTATTTT. It translates to CSAEGSSDTQYF.

The rearrangement uses TRBV5-1 and TRBJ1-5; D remains ambiguous. CDR1 SGHRS and CDR2 YFSETQ come from the germline V gene. This CDR3 contains 16 residues. V was trimmed by 2 bases and J by 0 bases, leaving 12 bases between them. The CDR3 sequence is CASSFRHPYSNQPQHF. The CDR3 nucleotides read TGCGCCAGCAGCTTCCGACACCCTTATAGCAATCAGCCCCAGCATTTT.

This chain uses TRBV19 with TRBJ2-3; 7 bases are shared with TRBD1. CDR1 and CDR2 (germline): LNHDA, SQIVND (reference sequence). This CDR3 contains 14 residues. Trimming took 5 bases from V and 2 from J; bases not matched to a gene: 4. This chain's CDR3 is CASSQGVDTDTQYF. In nucleotides, the CDR3 is TGTGCCAGTAGTCAGGGGGTCGACACAGATACGCAGTATTTT.

A few counts support this clonotype. This chain links TRBV7-2 with TRBJ2-5; D not certain. CDR3 length equals 12 residues. Germline values: CDR1 SGHTA, CDR2 FQGNSA. V dropped 1 base and J dropped 5 bases, with 5 bases sitting between them. The CDR3 sequence: CASSLGVETQYF. CDR3 bases: TGTGCCAGCAGCTTAGGGGTGGAGACCCAGTACTTC.

The J gene is TRBJ2-5, the V gene TRBV29-1; D is possibly TRBD1 (7 bases). V was cut by 7 bases and J by 1 base, with 19 bases left in between. The CDR3 length is 15 residues. In germline, CDR1 is SQVTM, CDR2 ANQGSEA. The chain's CDR3 is CSAWGRGEIQETQYF. CDR3 DNA sequence: TGCAGCGCCTGGGGCAGGGGGGAAATCCAAGAGACCCAGTACTTC.

This clonotype turned up a few times. This sequence joins TRBV20-1 and TRBJ1-5, with 7 bases identical to TRBD1. This CDR3 is 13 amino acids long. Looked up from germline, CDR1 is DFQATT and CDR2 is SNEGSKA (reference sequence). J was trimmed by 0 bases and V by 6 bases; bases with no gene match: 2. CDR3 DNA: TGCAGTGCACGGACAGGTAGCAATCAGCCCCAGCATTTT. It codes for CSARTGSNQPQHF.

This chain links TRBV5-1 with TRBJ1-1, with D hard to call. V lost 4 bases and J 1 base, leaving 14 bases between the germline ends. There are 15 residues in the CDR3. The germline V gene has CDR1 SGHRS and CDR2 YFSETQ. CDR3 bases: TGCGCCAGCAGCCCGGCCTCCGGGGAGAACACTGAAGCTTTCTTT. Translating gives CASSPASGENTEAFF.

V and J are TRBV30 and TRBJ1-2; possibly TRBD1 for D (5 bases). The CDR3 extends over 12 amino acids. V gave up 5 bases and J gave up 8 bases, with 15 bases separating them. Germline loops: CDR1 GTSNPN, CDR2 SVGIG (reference sequence). The CDR3 reads CAWVEGTLGYTF. The CDR3 DNA is TGTGCCTGGGTGGAAGGGACTTTGGGCTACACCTTC.

V is TRBV5-5 and J is TRBJ1-2; the match to TRBD1 covers 7 bases. The CDR3 length is 15 residues. Per germline, CDR1 SGHKS and CDR2 YYEKEE (reference sequence). The V segment lost 0 bases and the J segment 8 bases; nucleotides outside the gene matches: 10. The chain's CDR3 is CASSLADRVFGGYTF. CDR3 DNA sequence: TGTGCCAGCAGCTTGGCCGACAGGGTGTTTGGCGGCTACACCTTC.

The V call is TRBV6-1, the J call TRBJ2-7; D remains ambiguous. The CDR3 totals 11 residues. Between the trimmed V and J ends, which lost 8 bases and 5 bases, there was a span of 10 bases. Germline CDR1 is MNHNS and CDR2 is SASEGT. Here the CDR3 DNA reads TGTGCCAGCTCCCCCGTCGACGAGCAGTACTTC. This encodes CASSPVDEQYF.

The genes are TRBV4-2 and TRBJ2-7; possible D gene TRBD1, 6 bases. Germline values: CDR1 LGHNA, CDR2 YNFKEQ. The CDR3 is made up of 14 amino acids. V was clipped by 2 bases and J by 2 bases, with 10 bases between them. CDR3 nucleotide sequence: TGTGCCAGCAGCCAAAACCGGGACACCTACGAGCAGTACTTC. Protein: CASSQNRDTYEQYF.

This rearrangement joins TRBV9 to TRBJ1-1; D gene uncertain. In germline, CDR1 is SGDLS, CDR2 YYNGEE. Trimming stripped 2 bases from V and 5 bases from J, with 13 bases between. The CDR3 extends over 14 amino acids. For the CDR3, the DNA is TGTGCCAGCAGCGTCGATCCTTCAGGAACTGAAGCTTTCTTT. Residues: CASSVDPSGTEAFF.

This clonotype is labeled as medium-sized. This chain joins TRBV6-4 and TRBJ2-1, with D perhaps given as TRBD1 or TRBD2 (5 bases each). The germline CDR1 and CDR2 sequences are MRHNA and SNTAGT. CDR3 size: 13 residues. Trimming took 0 bases from V and 5 from J, leaving 5 bases between them. CDR3: CASSDSGHNEQFF. The DNA of the CDR3 is TGTGCCAGCAGTGACTCGGGACACAATGAGCAGTTCTTC.

V usage is TRBV29-1 and J usage is TRBJ1-3; the D is unclear. From germline, CDR1 is SQVTM and CDR2 ANQGSEA. The CDR3 extends over 13 amino acids. V shed 7 bases and J shed 3 bases, with 13 bases lying between them. DNA for the CDR3: TGCAGCGCCAAGGGCCTTTATGGAAACACCATATATTTT. This encodes CSAKGLYGNTIYF.